This TCR beta chain was observed in a study of T cells after yellow fever vaccination. Turning to the study itself: Low-cell-number fractions underwent preparation using SMART-Seq v4 Ultra Low Input.

The CDR3 runs to 16 residues. CDR1 DFQATT and CDR2 SNEGSKA come from the germline V gene (reference sequence). Trimming removed 4 bases from V and 6 bases from J, with 24 bases in between. As TCR cDNA was made by 5'RACE template switching, a universal primer site and UMIs were added. TCRdb itself ran the 5' RACE reads through MiXCR, one entry per CDR3 protein. The sample consists of hundreds of thousands of distinct CDR3 sequences, under 15% of them appearing once. This clonotype showed up just a few times. Its antigen remains unidentified. Study-level findings and limits: Post-booster reappearance was seen for most primary-vaccination clones (about 95% CD4, 75% to 90% CD8). Weaker overall, the secondary response nonetheless peaked faster (day 5 versus 15).

This specimen was CD4+ T cells sorted from PBMCs, taken 15 days after the yellow fever booster vaccination. J is TRBJ1-2 and V is TRBV20-1; D might be TRBD1 (6 bases). The TCR sequence derives from a man aged 18 to 29 who received the YFV17D yellow fever vaccine. In DNA form, the CDR3 reads TGCAGTGCTATTTACCGGGGGGCAAGAAGCGTACATGGCTACACCTTC. It specifies CSAIYRGARSVHGYTF.